This T cell receptor beta chain was retrieved from a study of shared clonotypes between healthy human individuals. The method was immunoSEQ multiplex PCR; TCRdb's version includes in-frame clones alone and lacks a portion of them. The sample shows around 700,000 clones, about two thirds of them seen only once. The sequenced sample consisted of memory CD4+ T cells sorted from blood. Described subset: CD45RA-negative fraction. This clonotype originated in a young woman in good health.

DNA for the CDR3: TGTGCCAGCAGTGCGGGGCGGGGAACCGGGAACACTGAAGCTTTCTTT. Encoded protein: CASSAGRGTGNTEAFF. The V call is TRBV6-1, the J call TRBJ1-1; perhaps TRBD1 as D (5 bases). This CDR3 region has 16 residues. V was pared by 4 bases and J by 1 base, with 16 bases between. The germline CDR1 and CDR2 sequences are MNHNS and SASEGT.